Below, 14 T cell receptor beta chains from the same sample are listed, as sequenced in a study of graft-versus-host responses after intestinal transplantation. Here immunoSEQ multiplex PCR was the method, and the copy in TCRdb shows in-frame clones only, minus some. The sample comprises approximately 130,000 clones, around nine tenths of which are singletons, and roughly 0.16% rests with the top ten. These receptors' antigens are unknown. The material was unstimulated CD4+ T cells sorted from spleen or lymph node cells, obtained before intestinal transplant. Receptor source: a human donor who received an intestinal transplant.

V and J are TRBV5-4 and TRBJ1-2; weak D call: TRBD1 (6 bases). The V and J ends lost 0 bases and 2 bases respectively, with 8 bases between them. Germline CDR1 SGHNT, CDR2 YYREEE (reference sequence). This CDR3 contains 14 residues. The CDR3 sequence is CASSLAGQNYGYTF. The CDR3 nucleotides read TGTGCCAGCAGCTTGGCCGGACAGAACTATGGCTACACCTTC.

V and J are TRBV5-4 and TRBJ1-2; D remains unclear. V lost 0 bases and J lost 4, with 25 bases in between. The germline gives CDR1 SGHNT, CDR2 YYREEE (reference sequence). CDR3 length equals 19 residues. The DNA for the CDR3 is TGTGCCAGCAGCTTGGGTACGGGTGGCGGGTCGGGGTCTATCTATGGCTACACCTTC. Its translation is CASSLGTGGGSGSIYGYTF.

The chain uses TRBV19 and TRBJ2-2; tentatively, D is TRBD1 (6 bases). Germline-derived CDR1 and CDR2 are LNHDA and SQIVND (reference sequence). V was cut by 6 bases and J by 6 bases, with 14 bases left in between. CDR3 length: 14 amino acids. DNA of the CDR3: TGTGCCAGTAGCCCAGGGGCCGTGTCCGGGGAGCTGTTTTTT. Translating it yields CASSPGAVSGELFF.

The chain employs TRBV15 and TRBJ2-7; D possibly uses TRBD1 or TRBD2 (7 bases each). With 1 base removed from V and 8 bases from J, the gap between germline ends came to 18 bases. The CDR3 runs 15 residues. CDR1 LNHNV and CDR2 YYDKDF come from the germline V gene (reference sequence). The CDR3 DNA reads as TGTGCCACCAGCAGAGTGCAGGGGGACTATACGAAGCAGTACTTC. As protein: CATSRVQGDYTKQYF.

The chain joins TRBV29-1 to TRBJ2-6, with D perhaps TRBD2 (6 bases). Germline values: CDR1 SQVTM, CDR2 ANQGSEA. Trimming took off 5 bases at V and 2 bases at J, with 7 bases between the two ends. CDR3 length: 13 amino acids. CDR3 region: CSVRGTGANVLTF. The CDR3 DNA is TGCAGCGTTCGGGGGACTGGGGCCAACGTCCTGACTTTC.

This chain uses TRBV7-9 with TRBJ1-6; 9 bases are a match to TRBD1. CDR1 is SEHNR and CDR2 is FQNEAQ in the germline V gene (reference sequence). V gave up 10 bases and J gave up 6 bases; unmatched junction bases: 16. The CDR3 covers 17 residues. The CDR3 DNA sequence: TGTGCCACCCACCCATTCACTACAGGGGGCTCTAATTCACCCCTCCACTTT. This codes for CATHPFTTGGSNSPLHF.

This chain uses TRBV11-2 with TRBJ1-2, with D tentatively TRBD1 (5 bases). Germline V lookup: CDR1 SGHAT, CDR2 FQNNGV. Trimming left V 7 bases short and J 4 bases short, with 13 bases between. The CDR3 consists of 13 residues. The DNA for the CDR3 is TGTGCCAGCAAGAACAGGACGGGCTATGGCTACACCTTC. Translated: CASKNRTGYGYTF.

The J gene is TRBJ2-1, the V gene TRBV5-1; 10 nucleotides align to TRBD1. The germline V gene has CDR1 SGHRS and CDR2 YFSETQ. The CDR3 extends over 15 amino acids. V shed 4 bases, J shed 8 bases, and the junction held 9 bases outside the gene matches. CDR3 sequence: CASSNRDRGLYEQFF. The CDR3, as DNA: TGCGCCAGCAGCAACCGGGACAGGGGTTTGTATGAGCAGTTCTTC.

CDR3 sequence (DNA): TGCGCCAGCAGCTCCACCCAGGACGGGTCTCCGGTCACCGGGGAGCTGTTTTTT. It yields the protein CASSSTQDGSPVTGELFF. The J gene is TRBJ2-2, the V gene TRBV5-1; no clear D gene. Trimming stripped 3 bases from V and 4 bases from J, with 22 bases between. In germline, CDR1 is SGHRS, CDR2 YFSETQ. This CDR3 is built from 18 residues.

The rearrangement links TRBV7-9 to TRBJ2-5; D is undetermined. The germline gives CDR1 SEHNR, CDR2 FQNEAQ (reference sequence). The ends were cut back, 2 bases at V and 5 bases at J, with 9 bases in the middle. This CDR3 spans 13 amino acids. CDR3 DNA: TGTGCCAGCAGCTTACGGTTCAGGGAGACCCAGTACTTC. Its translation is CASSLRFRETQYF.

The chain carries TRBV5-1 and TRBJ1-1; D call uncertain. The CDR3 length is 13 residues. Trimming stripped 1 base from V and 3 bases from J, with 7 bases between. CDR1 and CDR2 from the germline V gene are SGHRS and YFSETQ. In nucleotides, the CDR3 is TGCGCCAGCAGCTTGAGAGACGACACTGAAGCTTTCTTT. Protein: CASSLRDDTEAFF.

This clone appeared a few times. The V call is TRBV2, the J call TRBJ2-7, with 8 bases fitting TRBD1. The CDR3 is made up of 12 amino acids. Unmatched junction bases numbered 5, after V lost 7 bases and J lost 6 bases. CDR1 is SNHLY and CDR2 is FYNNEI in the germline V gene. CDR3 region: CASTTGEGEQYF. The CDR3 nucleotides read TGTGCCAGCACGACAGGGGAAGGCGAGCAGTACTTC.

V and J are TRBV20-1 and TRBJ1-2; D unclear. The V gene lost 3 bases and the J gene lost 8 bases, with 10 bases spanning the gap. CDR1 and CDR2 from the germline V gene are DFQATT and SNEGSKA (reference sequence). The CDR3 has 11 residues. CDR3 DNA: TGCAGTGCTAGGTATCCCGGAGGCTACACCTTC. Translating gives CSARYPGGYTF.

The CDR3 sequence is CASMEGAYGYTF. The CDR3, as DNA: TGTGCCAGCATGGAGGGAGCCTATGGCTACACCTTC. The chain joins TRBV2 to TRBJ1-2; D not certain. Per germline, CDR1 SNHLY and CDR2 FYNNEI. The CDR3 is 12 residues long. V lost 7 bases to trimming and J lost 4 bases, with 10 bases between them.